A selection of T cell receptor beta chains follows, all from one sample in a study of blood T cell repertoires in COVID-19. TCRdb's copy holds only in-frame clones and misses some; the assay was immunoSEQ multiplex PCR. The sample has around 70,000 clones; 88% are singletons. The sample consisted of peripheral blood. All receptors come from a human donor in a cohort sampled during active COVID-19. Both conserved end residues are part of each CDR3. D genes are given only for firm matches. Some rows have no size entry. The others give once, few or many, or a class for an expanded clone.

clone_size | j_call | v_call | d_call | cdr3_nt | cdr3_aa
- | TRBJ1-3 | TRBV20-1 | TRBD1 | TGCAGTGCTAGTTCCTACAGGGGGGTCTCTGGAAACACCATATATTTT | CSASSYRGVSGNTIYF
- | TRBJ2-1 | TRBV11-3 | TRBD1 | TGTGCCAGCAGCCCCACAGGGGCTGGGTACAATGAGCAGTTCTTC | CASSPTGAGYNEQFF
- | TRBJ2-2 | TRBV5-4 | - | TGTGCCAGCAGCTTGGGGCGTGGGCAGAACACCGGGGAGCTGTTTTTT | CASSLGRGQNTGELFF
- | TRBJ2-5 | TRBV20-1 | - | TGCAGTGCTAGTCTCTTCTTCGGGGAGACCCAGTACTTC | CSASLFFGETQYF
- | TRBJ1-4 | TRBV5-5 | - | TGTGCCAGCAGCTTGGCCCCAGTTATCAATGAAAAACTGTTTTTT | CASSLAPVINEKLFF
- | TRBJ2-5 | TRBV5-1 | TRBD2 | TGCGCCAGCAGCTTGGACAGAAGCGGGAGGAAGAGATACCAAGAGACCCAGTACTTC | CASSLDRSGRKRYQETQYF
- | TRBJ1-2 | TRBV5-6 | TRBD1 | TGTGCCAGCAGCCACCTTAGCGGACAGGGGGTCTATGGCTACACCTTC | CASSHLSGQGVYGYTF
- | TRBJ1-1 | TRBV15 | - | TGTGCCACCAGCAGAGATCGCCAGGCTGAAGCTTTCTTT | CATSRDRQAEAFF
- | TRBJ2-5 | TRBV18 | - | TGTGCCAGCTCCCCGGCCGGAGTTCAAGAGACCCAGTACTTC | CASSPAGVQETQYF
- | TRBJ2-7 | TRBV5-1 | - | TGCGCCAGCACCACCGGGGTAAGCTCCTACGAGCAGTACTTC | CASTTGVSSYEQYF
- | TRBJ2-1 | TRBV3-1/TRBV3-2 | TRBD2 | TGTGCCAGCAGGTTGGGGGGGTCCTACAATGAGCAGTTCTTC | CASRLGGSYNEQFF
once | TRBJ2-3 | TRBV7-9 | TRBD2 | TGTGCCAGCAGCTTTGGCGGGAGGACAGATACGCAGTATTTT | CASSFGGRTDTQYF
- | TRBJ2-5 | TRBV6-5 | TRBD1 | TGTGCCAGCAGATCAGGGGGCAGCCGGGAGACCCAGTACTTC | CASRSGGSRETQYF
- | TRBJ1-1 | TRBV10-3 | - | TGTGCCATCAGTTACGGACTGGGCACTGAAGCTTTCTTT | CAISYGLGTEAFF
- | TRBJ1-1 | TRBV3-1/TRBV3-2 | - | TGTGCCAGCAGCCAAAGTATAAGGACAAGCAGGAACACTGAAGCTTTCTTT | CASSQSIRTSRNTEAFF
- | TRBJ1-2 | TRBV9 | TRBD1 | TGTGCCAGCAGCGTAGCAGGGGGGTTGAGTGGCTACACCTTC | CASSVAGGLSGYTF
- | TRBJ2-5 | TRBV11-2 | - | TGTGCCAGCAGCTTATCCCTCGGGGGAGAGACCCAGTACTTC | CASSLSLGGETQYF
once | TRBJ2-7 | TRBV7-6 | TRBD2 | TGTGCCAGCAGCGAGGGACTAGCAGACGGTTACGAGCAGTACTTC | CASSEGLADGYEQYF
- | TRBJ1-3 | TRBV10-3 | - | TGTGCCATCAGTGCCTCTGCCGGAGACTCTGGAAACACCATATATTTT | CAISASAGDSGNTIYF
once | TRBJ1-6 | TRBV14 | - | TGTGCCAGCAGCCAAGGTCGGGGTTCACCCCTCCACTTT | CASSQGRGSPLHF
- | TRBJ2-5 | TRBV7-2 | TRBD2 | TGTGCCAGCAGCTCAAAACTAGCGGGGGGACCTATTGGTGAGACCCAGTACTTC | CASSSKLAGGPIGETQYF
- | TRBJ2-1 | TRBV19 | TRBD2 | TGTGCCAGTAGTATAGATCCTAGCGGAGATTACAATGAGCAGTTCTTC | CASSIDPSGDYNEQFF
once | TRBJ2-5 | TRBV2 | - | TGTGCCAGCAGTGACGAGCAAGAGACCCAGTACTTC | CASSDEQETQYF
- | TRBJ2-7 | TRBV5-6 | - | TGTGCCAGCAGCTTTGTAGGCCAAAGGAGCTACGAGCAGTACTTC | CASSFVGQRSYEQYF
- | TRBJ2-2 | TRBV5-1 | - | TGCGCCAGCAGCTTGGACAATACCGGGGAGCTGTTTTTT | CASSLDNTGELFF
- | TRBJ2-3 | TRBV27 | - | TGTGCCAGCAGGGGGCACAGCACAGATACGCAGTATTTT | CASRGHSTDTQYF
- | TRBJ2-1 | TRBV11-2 | - | TGTGCCAGCAGGCACATCCGCTTTAGCGAAAATGAGCAGTTCTTC | CASRHIRFSENEQFF
- | TRBJ2-3 | TRBV3-1/TRBV3-2 | TRBD2 | TGTGCCAGCAGCCAATATAGCGGGGGGCACACAGATACGCAGTATTTT | CASSQYSGGHTDTQYF
- | TRBJ2-3 | TRBV19 | TRBD2 | TGTGCCAGTAGTATAGTAGCGGGGGAAGGAAATACGCAGTATTTT | CASSIVAGEGNTQYF
- | TRBJ2-7 | TRBV5-6 | - | TGTGCCAGCAGCTTGGGGCTTAGACAGAGCTCCTACGAGCAGTACTTC | CASSLGLRQSSYEQYF
once | TRBJ2-5 | TRBV7-6 | - | TGTGCCAGCAGCTTACAGGTGGGTCAGACGACATACGCGGAGACCCAGTACTTC | CASSLQVGQTTYAETQYF
- | TRBJ2-4 | TRBV4-1 | TRBD2 | TGCGCCAGCAGCCAACTCCCGACTAGCGGGCCCAAAAACATTCAGTACTTC | CASSQLPTSGPKNIQYF
- | TRBJ1-2 | TRBV29-1 | TRBD1 | TGCAGCGTTCCAAGAACCGACAAACAGGGGGCCCACTATGGCTACACCTTC | CSVPRTDKQGAHYGYTF
- | TRBJ2-3 | TRBV19 | - | TGTGCCAGTAGCCTCCGCGGGGGCGCCACAGATACGCAGTATTTT | CASSLRGGATDTQYF
- | TRBJ2-1 | TRBV4-3 | TRBD2 | TGCGCCAGCAGCCAAGATCCTAGCGGGGGGTACAATGAGCAGTTCTTC | CASSQDPSGGYNEQFF
- | TRBJ2-2 | TRBV7-2 | TRBD1 | TGTGCCAGCAGCCCGGGACAGGGGGACACCGGGGAGCTGTTTTTT | CASSPGQGDTGELFF
- | TRBJ1-5 | TRBV19 | TRBD1 | TGTGCCAGTAGTAAGTCTCTGGACAGGGTCATGACGAATCAGCCCCAGCATTTT | CASSKSLDRVMTNQPQHF
- | TRBJ2-1 | TRBV15 | - | TGTGCCACCACGCACAGGCCTGCTTCCTACAATGAGCAGTTCTTC | CATTHRPASYNEQFF
- | TRBJ2-2 | TRBV11-2 | - | TGTGCCAGCAGCTTAGGCGATACCGGGGAGCTGTTTTTT | CASSLGDTGELFF
- | TRBJ2-1 | TRBV4-1 | TRBD2 | TGCGCCAGCAGCCAAGATAGGTTACTAGCGGGGGTTCTTGGAGAGCAGTTCTTC | CASSQDRLLAGVLGEQFF
- | TRBJ2-5 | TRBV6-5 | - | TGTGCCAGCAGCCGAGCACTAGCTCTGCAAGAGACCCAGTACTTC | CASSRALALQETQYF
- | TRBJ1-1 | TRBV7-2 | - | TGTGCCAGCAGCTTAGAAGGAGCGAACACTGAAGCTTTCTTT | CASSLEGANTEAFF